Below, one TCR beta chain is given with its context. Its antigen is not identified. The sample is drawn from a study of STAT5B mutations in CD4+ large granular lymphocyte leukemia. The assay was immunoSEQ multiplex PCR, and TCRdb's table has in-frame clones only and misses some. The sample lists about 45,000 clones; approximately 86% were seen once. The CDR3 contains 19 residues. The germline CDR1 and CDR2 sequences are SGHTA and FQGNSA. V shed 4 bases, J shed 0 bases, and the junction held 15 bases outside the gene matches. Points from the study as a whole: Data were not HLA-matched across samples.

The clonotype comes from a human donor in good health. The chain uses TRBV7-2 and TRBJ2-7, with 10 bases aligning to TRBD2. Sequenced input: CD4+ T cells from blood buffy coats. CDR3 nucleotide sequence: TGTGCCAGCAGCTCGCAACCAACTAGCGGGAAGGGCCCCTCCTACGAGCAGTACTTC. The encoded protein is CASSSQPTSGKGPSYEQYF.